This T cell receptor beta chain was observed in a study of cytomegalovirus exposure and HLA in healthy donors. Points from the study as a whole: Other equally common chains were less clonally expanded than HLA-associated TCR beta chains, a later analysis showed. In presence/absence analyses, roughly uniform sequencing depth across donors was assumed.

A multiplex PCR was run with 60 Vbeta primers and 13 Jbeta primers. TCRdb's table, derived via immunoSEQ multiplex PCR, lists solely in-frame clones and lacks some. The sample carries around 120,000 clones, roughly 80% recorded once. As regards this clone: Antigen specificity is unknown.

V lost 4 bases and J lost 3; bases outside the gene matches: 8. This CDR3 comprises 16 residues. Per the germline V gene, CDR1 is LNHDA and CDR2 is SQIVND (reference sequence). Each of the donors was a healthy bone marrow donor. Each donor was nominally healthy when sampled (though unrecorded immune exposures were likely). The sample comprised PBMCs. This clonotype was obtained from a man aged 50-59 years in good health and CMV-seropositive. The gene calls are TRBV19 and TRBJ2-3, with 9 bases lining up with TRBD1. The CDR3 is CASSTRGDRVTDTQYF. Written as DNA, the CDR3 is TGTGCCAGTAGTACCAGAGGGGACAGGGTGACAGATACGCAGTATTTT.